The clone carrying this T cell receptor (beta chain) was observed many times. The antigen is not known. The data belong to a study of breast tumors, draining lymph nodes, adjacent tissues. General study findings and limits: Tumor TCR diversity was below lymph nodes but above nontumor tissue. Luminal-like breast cancer showed significantly greater tumor-nontumor repertoire similarity than basal-like breast cancer did. That most tumor T cells come from lymph nodes remained unproven.

Via MiXCR, TCRdb re-called the multiplex PCR reads, giving one row per CDR3 protein. The sample lists 15,000 to 20,000 distinct CDR3 sequences; 45% were seen once. The CDR3 runs 12 residues. V was shortened by 3 bases and J by 4 bases, with 6 bases between the two germline ends. The origin of this receptor is a female donor with breast cancer. Some clones in this sample may be carry-over from other donors' samples. The chain is built from TRBV12-3 or TRBV12-4 and TRBJ1-2; a possible D gene is TRBD1 (5 bases). Sequencing used tumor-adjacent breast tissue. The DNA for the CDR3 is TGTGCCAGCAGTTTCGGGGGCTATGGCTACACCTTC. It specifies CASSFGGYGYTF.